The entry that follows covers one TCR beta chain sequence. Its specificity is not known. Method: immunoSEQ multiplex PCR; TCRdb's copy keeps in-frame clones and lacks some. The sample has 150,000 to 200,000 clones, about 92% seen once. With 3 bases clipped from V and 8 bases from J, the junction kept 7 bases outside the gene matches. The CDR3 loop spans 15 amino acids. CDR1 is SGHNT, CDR2 YENEEA, per germline. This specimen belongs to a study of T cell responses to AZD1222 COVID-19 vaccine. Study background: The study pooled second doses at about 4 or about 12 weeks. Findings of the study overall: CD4 TCRs linked to vaccination spanned spike, dominating at 160-218 and 743-854.

The clonotype comes from an adult in good health. The rearrangement joins TRBV11-3 to TRBJ2-1, with 10 bases fitting TRBD2. The sample was peripheral blood, taken on day 0 of AZD1222 vaccination. The CDR3 protein is CASSFESGRAHEQFF. The CDR3 DNA is TGTGCCAGCAGCTTCGAAAGCGGGAGGGCTCATGAGCAGTTCTTC.